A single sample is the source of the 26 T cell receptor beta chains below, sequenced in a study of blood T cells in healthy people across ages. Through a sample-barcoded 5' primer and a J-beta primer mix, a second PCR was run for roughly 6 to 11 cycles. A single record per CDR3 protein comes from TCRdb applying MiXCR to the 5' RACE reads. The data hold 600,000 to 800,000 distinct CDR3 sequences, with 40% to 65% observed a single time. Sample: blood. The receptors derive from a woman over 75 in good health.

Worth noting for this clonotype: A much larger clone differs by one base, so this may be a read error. The CDR3 region has the DNA TGCGCCAGCAGCGCCGACAGGGGACGTCGGGACCTTCCCTACGAGCAGTACTTC. Its translation: CASSADRGRRDLPYEQYF. The genes are TRBV5-1 and TRBJ2-7, with TRBD1 matching over 8 bases. Losses at the gene ends were 4 bases for V and 2 bases for J; bases not matched to a gene: 17. CDR3 length equals 18 residues. Germline V gene sequence: CDR1 SGHRS, CDR2 YFSETQ.

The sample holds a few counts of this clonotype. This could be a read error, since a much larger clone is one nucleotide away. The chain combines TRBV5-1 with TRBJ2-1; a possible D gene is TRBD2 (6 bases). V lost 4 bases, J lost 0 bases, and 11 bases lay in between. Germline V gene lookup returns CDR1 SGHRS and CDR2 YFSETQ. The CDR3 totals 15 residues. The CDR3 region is CASSRETASYNEQFF. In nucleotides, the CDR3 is TGCGCCAGCAGCCGGGAGACAGCCTCCTACAATGAGCAGTTCTTC.

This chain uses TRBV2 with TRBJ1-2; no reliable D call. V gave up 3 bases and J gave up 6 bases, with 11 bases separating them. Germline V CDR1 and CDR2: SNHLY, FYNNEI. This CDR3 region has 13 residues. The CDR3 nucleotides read TGTGCCAGCAGTGATGGGGTGGTTAATGGCTACACCTTC. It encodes CASSDGVVNGYTF. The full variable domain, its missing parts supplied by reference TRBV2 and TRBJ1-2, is EPEVTQTPSHQVTQMGQEVILRCVPISNHLYFYWYRQILGQKVEFLVSFYNNEISEKSEIFDDQFSVERPDGSNFTLKIRSTKLEDSAMYFCASSDGVVNGYTFGSGTRLTVV.

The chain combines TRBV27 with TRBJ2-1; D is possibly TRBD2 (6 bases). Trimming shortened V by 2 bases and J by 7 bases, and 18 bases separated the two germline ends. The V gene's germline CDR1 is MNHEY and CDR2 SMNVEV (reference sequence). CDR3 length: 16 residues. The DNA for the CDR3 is TGTGCCAGCAGTTTAGAGGCGGGAAGTTTGAAGAATGAGCAGTTCTTC. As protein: CASSLEAGSLKNEQFF.

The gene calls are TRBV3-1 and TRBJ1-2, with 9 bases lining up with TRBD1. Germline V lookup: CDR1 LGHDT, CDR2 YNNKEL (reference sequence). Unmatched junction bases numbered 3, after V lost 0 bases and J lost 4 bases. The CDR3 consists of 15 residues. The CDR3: CASSQEQGAVYGYTF. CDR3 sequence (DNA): TGTGCCAGCAGCCAAGAACAGGGGGCGGTCTATGGCTACACCTTC.

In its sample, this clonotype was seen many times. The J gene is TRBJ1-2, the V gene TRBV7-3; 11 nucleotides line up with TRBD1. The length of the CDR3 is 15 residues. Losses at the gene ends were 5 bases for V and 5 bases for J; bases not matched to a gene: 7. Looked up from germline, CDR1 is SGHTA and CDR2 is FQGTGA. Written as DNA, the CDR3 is TGTGCCAGCAGCGAGGGACAGGGGGGGAAATATGGCTACACCTTC. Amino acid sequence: CASSEGQGGKYGYTF. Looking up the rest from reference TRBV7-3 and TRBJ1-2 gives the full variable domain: GAGVSQTPSNKVTEKGKYVELRCDPISGHTALYWYRQSLGQGPEFLIYFQGTGAADDSGLPNDRFFAVRPEGSVSTLKIQRTERGDSAVYLCASSEGQGGKYGYTFGSGTRLTVV.

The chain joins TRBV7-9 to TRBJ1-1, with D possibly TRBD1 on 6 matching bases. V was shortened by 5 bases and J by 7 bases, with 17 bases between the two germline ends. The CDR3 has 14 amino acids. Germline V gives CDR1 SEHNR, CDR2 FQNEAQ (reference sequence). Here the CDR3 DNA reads TGTGCCAGCAGCCGCCAGGGGCGGGCGATTGAAGCTTTCTTT. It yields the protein CASSRQGRAIEAFF. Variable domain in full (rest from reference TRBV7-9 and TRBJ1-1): DTGVSQNPRHKITKRGQNVTFRCDPISEHNRLYWYRQTLGQGPEFLTYFQNEAQLEKSRLLSDRFSAERPKGSFSTLEIQRTEQGDSAMYLCASSRQGRAIEAFFGQGTRLTVV.

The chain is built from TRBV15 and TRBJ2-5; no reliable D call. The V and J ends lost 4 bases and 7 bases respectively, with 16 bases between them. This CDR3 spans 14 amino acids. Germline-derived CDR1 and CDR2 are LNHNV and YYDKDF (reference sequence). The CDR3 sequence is CATSNADQIGTQYF. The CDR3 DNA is TGTGCCACCAGCAACGCCGACCAGATCGGGACCCAGTACTTC.

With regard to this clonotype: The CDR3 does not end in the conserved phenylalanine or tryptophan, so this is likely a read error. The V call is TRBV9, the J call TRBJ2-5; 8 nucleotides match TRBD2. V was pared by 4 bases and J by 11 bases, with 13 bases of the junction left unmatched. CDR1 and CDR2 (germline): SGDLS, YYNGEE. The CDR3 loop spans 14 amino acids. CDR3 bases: TGTGCCAGCAGCCCCAGGACTAGCTACAATGAGCAGTACTTA. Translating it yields CASSPRTSYNEQYL.

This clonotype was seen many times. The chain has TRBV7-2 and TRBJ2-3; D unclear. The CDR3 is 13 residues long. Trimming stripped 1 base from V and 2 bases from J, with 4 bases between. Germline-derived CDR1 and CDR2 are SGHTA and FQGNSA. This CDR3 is CASSLVTTDTQYF. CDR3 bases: TGTGCCAGCAGCTTAGTAACCACAGATACGCAGTATTTT.

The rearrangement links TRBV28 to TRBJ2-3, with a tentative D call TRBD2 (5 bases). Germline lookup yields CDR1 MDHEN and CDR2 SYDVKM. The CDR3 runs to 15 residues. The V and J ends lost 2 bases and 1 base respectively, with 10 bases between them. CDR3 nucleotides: TGTGCCAGCAGTTTAGTACAGAGGGGCACAGATACGCAGTATTTT. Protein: CASSLVQRGTDTQYF. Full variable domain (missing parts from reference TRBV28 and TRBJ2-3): DVKVTQSSRYLVKRTGEKVFLECVQDMDHENMFWYRQDPGLGLRLIYFSYDVKMKEKGDIPEGYSVSREKKERFSLILESASTNQTSMYLCASSLVQRGTDTQYFGPGTRLTVL.

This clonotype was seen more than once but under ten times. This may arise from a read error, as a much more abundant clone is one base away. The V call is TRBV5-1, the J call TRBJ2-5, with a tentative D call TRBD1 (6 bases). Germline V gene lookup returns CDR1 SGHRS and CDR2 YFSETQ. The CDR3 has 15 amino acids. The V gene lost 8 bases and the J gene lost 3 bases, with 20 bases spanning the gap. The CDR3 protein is CASSQSDSGKETQYF. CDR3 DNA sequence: TGCGCCAGTTCCCAGTCGGACAGTGGGAAAGAGACCCAGTACTTC.

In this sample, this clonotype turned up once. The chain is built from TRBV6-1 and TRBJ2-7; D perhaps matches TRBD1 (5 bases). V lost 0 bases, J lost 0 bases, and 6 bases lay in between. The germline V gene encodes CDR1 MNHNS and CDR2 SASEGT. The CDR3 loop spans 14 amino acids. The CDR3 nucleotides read TGTGCCAGCAGTGAAGCGCAGGGCTCCTACGAGCAGTACTTC. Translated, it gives CASSEAQGSYEQYF.

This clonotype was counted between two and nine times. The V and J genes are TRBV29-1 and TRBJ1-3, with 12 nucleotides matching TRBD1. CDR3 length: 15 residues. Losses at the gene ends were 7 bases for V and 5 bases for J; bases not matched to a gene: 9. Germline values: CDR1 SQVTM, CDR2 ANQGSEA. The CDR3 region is CSASGTGGDRNTIYF. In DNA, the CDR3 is TGCAGCGCCAGCGGGACAGGGGGCGATCGAAACACCATATATTTT.

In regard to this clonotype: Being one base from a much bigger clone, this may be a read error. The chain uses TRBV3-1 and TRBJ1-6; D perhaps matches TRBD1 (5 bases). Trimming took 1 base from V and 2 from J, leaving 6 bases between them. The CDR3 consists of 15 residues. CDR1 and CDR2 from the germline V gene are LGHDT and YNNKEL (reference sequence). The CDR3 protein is CASSQGGPYNSPLHF. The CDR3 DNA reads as TGTGCCAGCAGCCAAGGGGGCCCCTATAATTCACCCCTCCACTTT.

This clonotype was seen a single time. Here the CDR3 DNA reads TGCAGTGCTAGAGTCATAGCGGAGACCCAGTACTTC. It translates to CSARVIAETQYF. V and J are TRBV20-1 and TRBJ2-5, with a tentative D call TRBD2 (5 bases). The V and J ends lost 1 base and 5 bases respectively, with 8 bases between them. The V gene's germline CDR1 is DFQATT and CDR2 SNEGSKA (reference sequence). This CDR3 contains 12 residues.

CDR3 DNA sequence: TGTGCCAGCAGCGCTTGGGGGGATGCAACTAATGAAAAACTGTTTTTT. Its protein product is CASSAWGDATNEKLFF. The J gene is TRBJ1-4, the V gene TRBV9; tentatively, D is TRBD1 (5 bases). This CDR3 is built from 16 residues. Per the germline V gene, CDR1 is SGDLS and CDR2 is YYNGEE. V was pared by 3 bases and J by 0 bases, with 12 bases between.

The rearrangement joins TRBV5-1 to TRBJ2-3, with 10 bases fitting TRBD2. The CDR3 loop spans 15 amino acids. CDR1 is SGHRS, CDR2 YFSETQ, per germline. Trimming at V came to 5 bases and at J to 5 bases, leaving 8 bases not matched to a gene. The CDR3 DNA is TGCGCCAGCAGAGAGCTAGCGGGGGTGAAAGATACGCAGTATTTT. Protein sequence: CASRELAGVKDTQYF.

CDR3 coding DNA: TGTGCCAGCAGTCCAATCTGGGGACAGCACCAAGAGACCCAGTACTTC. Amino acids: CASSPIWGQHQETQYF. The V gene is TRBV5-5, the J gene TRBJ2-7; 7 nucleotides line up with TRBD1. The DNA matches TRBJ2-5 better at its end, which makes the J call doubtful. The CDR3 is made up of 16 amino acids. Germline V lookup: CDR1 SGHKS, CDR2 YYEKEE (reference sequence).

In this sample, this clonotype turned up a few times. This CDR3 reads CSARTDVRWGEKLFF. The CDR3 region has the DNA TGCAGTGCTAGGACGGACGTCCGTTGGGGCGAAAAACTGTTTTTT. The chain employs TRBV20-1 and TRBJ1-4, with a weak D call TRBD1 (5 bases). In germline, CDR1 is DFQATT, CDR2 SNEGSKA (reference sequence). CDR3 length: 15 amino acids. The V gene lost 3 bases and the J gene lost 8 bases, with 19 bases spanning the gap.

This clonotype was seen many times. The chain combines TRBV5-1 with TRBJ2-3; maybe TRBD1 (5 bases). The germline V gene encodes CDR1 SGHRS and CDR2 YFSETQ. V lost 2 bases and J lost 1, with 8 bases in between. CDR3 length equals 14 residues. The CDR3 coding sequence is TGCGCCAGCAGCTTAGGACACGGCACAGATACGCAGTATTTT. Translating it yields CASSLGHGTDTQYF. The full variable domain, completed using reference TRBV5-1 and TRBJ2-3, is KAGVTQTPRYLIKTRGQQVTLSCSPISGHRSVSWYQQTPGQGLQFLFEYFSETQRNKGNFPGRFSGRQFSNSRSEMNVSTLELGDSALYLCASSLGHGTDTQYFGPGTRLTVL.

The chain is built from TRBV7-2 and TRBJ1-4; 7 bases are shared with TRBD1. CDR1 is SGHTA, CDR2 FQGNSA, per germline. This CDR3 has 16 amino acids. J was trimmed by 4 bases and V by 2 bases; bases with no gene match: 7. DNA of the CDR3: TGTGCCAGCAGCTTAACAGCCGGGACAGTTAATGAAAAACTGTTTTTT. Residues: CASSLTAGTVNEKLFF.

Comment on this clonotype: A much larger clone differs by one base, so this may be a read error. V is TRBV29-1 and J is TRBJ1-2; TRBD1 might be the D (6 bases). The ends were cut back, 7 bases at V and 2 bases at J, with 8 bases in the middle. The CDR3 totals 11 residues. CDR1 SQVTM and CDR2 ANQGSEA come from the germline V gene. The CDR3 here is CSGGTNYGYTF. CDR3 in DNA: TGCAGCGGCGGGACAAACTATGGCTACACCTTC.

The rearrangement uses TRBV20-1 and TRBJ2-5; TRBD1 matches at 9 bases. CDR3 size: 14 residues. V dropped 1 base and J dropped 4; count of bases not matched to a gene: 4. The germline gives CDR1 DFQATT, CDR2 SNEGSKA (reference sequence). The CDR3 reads CSARAGTGRETQYF. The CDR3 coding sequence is TGCAGTGCTAGAGCCGGGACAGGGAGAGAGACCCAGTACTTC.

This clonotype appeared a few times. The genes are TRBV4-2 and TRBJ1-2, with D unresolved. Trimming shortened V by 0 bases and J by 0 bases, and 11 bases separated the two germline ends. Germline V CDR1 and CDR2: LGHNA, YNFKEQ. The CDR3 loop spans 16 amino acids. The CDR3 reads CASSQERRGPNYGYTF. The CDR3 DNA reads TGTGCCAGCAGCCAAGAGAGAAGAGGGCCTAACTATGGCTACACCTTC.

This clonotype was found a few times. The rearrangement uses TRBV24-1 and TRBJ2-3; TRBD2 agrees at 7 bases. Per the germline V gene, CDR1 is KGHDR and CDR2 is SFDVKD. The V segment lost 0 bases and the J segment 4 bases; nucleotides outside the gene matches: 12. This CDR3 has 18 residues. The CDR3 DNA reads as TGTGCCACCAGTGATTTGAGACTAGCCGCGAAATCCCCAGATACGCAGTATTTT. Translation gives CATSDLRLAAKSPDTQYF.